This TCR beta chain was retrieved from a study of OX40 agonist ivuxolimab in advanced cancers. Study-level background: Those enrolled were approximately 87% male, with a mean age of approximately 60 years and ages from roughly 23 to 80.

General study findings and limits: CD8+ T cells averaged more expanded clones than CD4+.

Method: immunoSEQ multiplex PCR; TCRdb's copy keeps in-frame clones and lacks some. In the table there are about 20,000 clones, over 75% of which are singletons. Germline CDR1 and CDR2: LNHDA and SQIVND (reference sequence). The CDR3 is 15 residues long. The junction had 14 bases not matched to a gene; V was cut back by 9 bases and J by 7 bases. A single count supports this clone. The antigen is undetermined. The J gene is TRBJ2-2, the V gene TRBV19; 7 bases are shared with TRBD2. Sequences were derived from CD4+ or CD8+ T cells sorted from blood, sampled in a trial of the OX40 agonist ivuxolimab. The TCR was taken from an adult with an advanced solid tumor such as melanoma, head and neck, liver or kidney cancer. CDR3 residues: CASKLAGPADGELFF. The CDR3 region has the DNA TGTGCCAGCAAATTAGCGGGTCCCGCGGACGGGGAGCTGTTTTTT. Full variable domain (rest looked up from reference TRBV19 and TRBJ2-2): DGGITQSPKYLFRKEGQNVTLSCEQNLNHDAMYWYRQDPGQGLRLIYYSQIVNDFQKGDIAEGYSVSREKKESFPLTVTSAQKNPTAFYLCASKLAGPADGELFFGEGSRLTVL.